This record concerns one T cell receptor beta chain sequence. This specimen comes from a study of T cell changes during pregnancy in multiple sclerosis. Profiled with immunoSEQ multiplex PCR; TCRdb holds only in-frame clones, not every one. This sample yields tens of thousands of clones, of which roughly nine tenths are seen a single time; 1.5% to 2% belongs to the top ten. The CDR3 is 11 amino acids. In germline, CDR1 is DFQATT, CDR2 SNEGSKA (reference sequence). Trimming took off 4 bases at V and 4 bases at J, with 8 bases between the two ends. This TCR came from a female donor in good health, enrolled as a control in a pregnancy study. The rearrangement joins TRBV20-1 to TRBJ2-7; no clear D. The specimen comprised peripheral blood, sampled in the first trimester of pregnancy. The CDR3 DNA sequence: TGCAGTGCTATGGCAAGTTACGAGCAGTACTTC. Protein product: CSAMASYEQYF.